Listed here is a single T cell receptor (beta chain). The antigen remains unidentified. Trimming took off 8 bases at V and 5 bases at J, with 11 bases between the two ends. Germline assignment: CDR1 MNHEY and CDR2 SMNVEV (reference sequence). This CDR3 contains 12 residues. Primers included in the PCR were 60 Vbeta and 13 Jbeta primers. TCRdb's table, derived via immunoSEQ multiplex PCR, lists solely in-frame clones and lacks some. The table includes about 190,000 clones, roughly four fifths detected once. These data originate in a study of cytomegalovirus exposure and HLA in healthy donors. Overall study context: Earlier results showed 90 million to 120 million unique TCR beta sequences derived from roughly 200 million T cells. General observations from the study: The authors excluded some V segments, including TRBV6-2 and TRBV6-3, as indistinguishable. According to a later analysis, donors in an Asian-associated ancestry cluster reportedly had fewer N-insertions than the approximately 670-donor mean.

This rearrangement joins TRBV27 to TRBJ2-3, with D unclear. The receptor comes from a woman between 25 and 40 years old in good health and CMV-seropositive. The sequenced material came from PBMCs. The CDR3, as DNA: TGTGCCAGCTCTGAGTTCGGAGATACGCAGTATTTT. Translated: CASSEFGDTQYF.